This entry features one T cell receptor beta chain sequence. This clone was detected once. Its antigen is unknown. One base away there is no much larger clone; base qualities are not given. The CDR3 goes from the cysteine to the phenylalanine over 14 residues. Of all the DNA, just the CDR3 is kept, 42 bases in frame from base 1. V is pared back by 7 bases and J by 0 bases, with 10 bases lying between the germline termini. The germline V gene specifies SNHLY as CDR1 and FYNNEI as CDR2. Collaborating institutions collected whole blood in K2EDTA tubes following their own protocols. For TCRbeta analysis, collaborators shipped samples as frozen whole blood, isolated PBMCs, or DNA extracted from either of those sample types. TCRbeta CDR3 regions were amplified from genomic DNA using the immunoSEQ Assay, a bias-controlled multiplex PCR. The authors' pipeline ran thus. Nucleated cell counts per sample were estimated from amplification of reference gene primers within the assay. Sequence reads were collapsed and filtered to measure the absolute abundance of every unique TCRbeta CDR3 rearrangement. Productive Simpson clonality was computed per sample as the square root of Simpson's diversity index over productive rearrangements. Entries here come from immuneACCESS through TCRdb and include only in-frame sequences with V and J called. Some clones fail to appear in such tables; in the studies checked, an unresolved V gene covers under half of the shortfall, and the cause of the remainder is unknown. That table supplies the V and J calls and clone size; D and trimming were determined from the DNA. For this sample there are fewer than 250,000 clones; 70% to 90% appear just once. Clones ranked in the top ten supply 4% to 5.5% of the sample.

The sample is drawn from a study of blood T cell repertoires in COVID-19 (dated by TCRdb to 2018 to 2021). Background on the whole study: Collaborator samples came from the United States, Italy and Spain and covered acute and convalescent phases of COVID-19. The material from the prospective study consisted of cDNA or gDNA derived from T cells, B-cell-depleted T cells, or PBMCs. A de-identified subject ID, COVID-19 status, age in years and sex were almost always included in the sample metadata. The dataset comprised deeply sampled blood TCRbeta repertoires from subjects exposed to, actively infected with, or recovered from COVID-19. Where HLA class I and class II types were available, the types were taken from metadata supplied by the sample provider, not from assay-based typing. The repertoires were released in a freely available public database intended as a resource for research on the immune response to SARS-CoV-2. The samples were drawn from two sources: the first 160 participants of the ongoing ImmuneRACE study, and over 1,000 subjects contributed by 6 global collaborators. Broader findings and caveats from the paper: The quantity of clinical and demographic metadata differed by source and by participant and was supplied without curation.

The clonotype originates from a middle-aged woman with acute or convalescent COVID-19. The chain is made from TRBV2 and TRBJ2-1; no D gene call is confident. The specimen was peripheral blood. For the CDR3, the sequence is CASIKASSYNEQFF. The sequence in DNA is TGTGCCAGCATAAAGGCTAGCTCCTACAATGAGCAGTTCTTC. The variable domain in full, with residues beyond the CDR3 obtained from the reference TRBV2 and TRBJ2-1 genes, is EPEVTQTPSHQVTQMGQEVILRCVPISNHLYFYWYRQILGQKVEFLVSFYNNEISEKSEIFDDQFSVERPDGSNFTLKIRSTKLEDSAMYFCASIKASSYNEQFFGPGTRLTVL.